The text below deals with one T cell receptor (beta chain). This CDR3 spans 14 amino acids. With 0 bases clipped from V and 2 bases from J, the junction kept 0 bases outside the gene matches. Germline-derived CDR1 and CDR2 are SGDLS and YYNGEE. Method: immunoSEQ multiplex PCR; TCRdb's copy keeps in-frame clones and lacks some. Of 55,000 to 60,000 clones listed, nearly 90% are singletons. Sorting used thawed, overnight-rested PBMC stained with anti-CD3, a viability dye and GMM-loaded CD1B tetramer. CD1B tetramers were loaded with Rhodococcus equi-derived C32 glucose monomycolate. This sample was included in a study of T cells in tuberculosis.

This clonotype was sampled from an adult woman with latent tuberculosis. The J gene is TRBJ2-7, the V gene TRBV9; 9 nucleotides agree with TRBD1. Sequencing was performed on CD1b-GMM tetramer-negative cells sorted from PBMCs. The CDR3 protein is CASSVGQGAYEQYF. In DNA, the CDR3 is TGTGCCAGCAGCGTAGGACAGGGGGCCTACGAGCAGTACTTC.